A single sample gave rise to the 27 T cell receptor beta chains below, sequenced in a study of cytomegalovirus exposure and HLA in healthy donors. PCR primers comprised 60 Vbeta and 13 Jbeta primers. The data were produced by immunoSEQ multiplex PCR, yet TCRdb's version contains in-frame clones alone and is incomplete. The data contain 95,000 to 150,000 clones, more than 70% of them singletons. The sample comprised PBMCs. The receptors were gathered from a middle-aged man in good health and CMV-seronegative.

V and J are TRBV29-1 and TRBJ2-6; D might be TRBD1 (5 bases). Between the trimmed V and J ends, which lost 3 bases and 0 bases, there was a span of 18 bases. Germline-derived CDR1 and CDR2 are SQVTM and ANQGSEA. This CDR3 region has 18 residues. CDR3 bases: TGCAGCGTTGAGGCATTGGGGCGATTCGGCTCTGGGGCCAACGTCCTGACTTTC. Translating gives CSVEALGRFGSGANVLTF. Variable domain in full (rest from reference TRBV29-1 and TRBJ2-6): SAVISQKPSRDICQRGTSLTIQCQVDSQVTMMFWYRQQPGQSLTLIATANQGSEATYESGFVIDKFPISRPNLTFSTLTVSNMSPEDSSIYLCSVEALGRFGSGANVLTFGAGSRLTVL.

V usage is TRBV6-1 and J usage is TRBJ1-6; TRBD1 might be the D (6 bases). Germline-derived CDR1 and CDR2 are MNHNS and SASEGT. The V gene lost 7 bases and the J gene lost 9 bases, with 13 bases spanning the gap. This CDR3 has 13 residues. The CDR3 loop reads CASIGGAVSPLHF. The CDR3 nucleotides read TGTGCCAGCATCGGGGGGGCGGTTTCACCCCTCCACTTT.

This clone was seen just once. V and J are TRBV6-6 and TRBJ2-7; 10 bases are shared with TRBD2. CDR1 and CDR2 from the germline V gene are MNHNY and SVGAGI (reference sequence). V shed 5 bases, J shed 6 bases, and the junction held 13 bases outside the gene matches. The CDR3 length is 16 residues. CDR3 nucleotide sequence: TGTGCCAGCAGTCCTCATCCTACGAGCGGGAGGGCCGAGCAGTACTTC. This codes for CASSPHPTSGRAEQYF.

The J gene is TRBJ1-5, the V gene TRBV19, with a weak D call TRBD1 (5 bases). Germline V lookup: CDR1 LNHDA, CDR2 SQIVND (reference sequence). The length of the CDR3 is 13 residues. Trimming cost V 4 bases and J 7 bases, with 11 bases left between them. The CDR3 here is CASSKQGRQPQHF. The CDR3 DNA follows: TGTGCCAGTAGTAAGCAGGGAAGACAGCCCCAGCATTTT. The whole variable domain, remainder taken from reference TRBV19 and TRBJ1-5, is DGGITQSPKYLFRKEGQNVTLSCEQNLNHDAMYWYRQDPGQGLRLIYYSQIVNDFQKGDIAEGYSVSREKKESFPLTVTSAQKNPTAFYLCASSKQGRQPQHFGDGTRLSIL.

The DNA of the CDR3 is TGCGCCAGCGGCAGGGGGGTTAATGAAAAACTGTTTTTT. Its protein is CASGRGVNEKLFF. The rearrangement joins TRBV23-1 to TRBJ1-4; 7 bases map to TRBD1. TRBV23-1 is an ORF, with its function uncertain. This CDR3 has 13 residues. The V segment lost 8 bases and the J segment 4 bases; nucleotides outside the gene matches: 4.

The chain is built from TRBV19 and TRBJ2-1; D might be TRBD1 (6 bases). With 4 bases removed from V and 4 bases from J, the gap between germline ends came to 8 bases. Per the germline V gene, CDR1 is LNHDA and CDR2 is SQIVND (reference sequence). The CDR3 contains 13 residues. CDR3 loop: CASSRGLYNEQFF. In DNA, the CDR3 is TGTGCCAGTAGTAGGGGGCTATACAATGAGCAGTTCTTC.

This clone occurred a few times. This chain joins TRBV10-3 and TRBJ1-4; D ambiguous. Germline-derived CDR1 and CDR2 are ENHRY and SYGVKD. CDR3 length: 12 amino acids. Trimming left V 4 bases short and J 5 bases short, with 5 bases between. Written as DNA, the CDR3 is TGTGCCATCAGTGGAGTAAATGAAAAACTGTTTTTT. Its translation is CAISGVNEKLFF.

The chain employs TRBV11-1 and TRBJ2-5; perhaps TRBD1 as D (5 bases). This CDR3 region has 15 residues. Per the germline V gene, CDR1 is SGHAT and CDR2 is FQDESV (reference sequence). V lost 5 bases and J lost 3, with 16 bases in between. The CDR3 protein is CASSPQLDTEETQYF. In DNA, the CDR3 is TGTGCCAGCAGCCCACAATTGGACACCGAAGAGACCCAGTACTTC.

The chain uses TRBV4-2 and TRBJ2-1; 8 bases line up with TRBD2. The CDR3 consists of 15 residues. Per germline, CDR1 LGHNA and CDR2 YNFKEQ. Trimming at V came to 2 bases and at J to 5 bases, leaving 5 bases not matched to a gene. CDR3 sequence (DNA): TGTGCCAGCAGCCAACGGGAGGGCCCCCACAATGAGCAGTTCTTC. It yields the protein CASSQREGPHNEQFF.

For the CDR3, the DNA is TGTGCCAGCAGCTCCCGAGGTCCAGAGACCCAGTACTTC. Translation gives CASSSRGPETQYF. The chain uses TRBV5-8 and TRBJ2-5; D is unclear. The germline V gene encodes CDR1 SGHTS and CDR2 YDEGEE. Trimming left V 3 bases short and J 4 bases short, with 10 bases between. This CDR3 contains 13 residues.

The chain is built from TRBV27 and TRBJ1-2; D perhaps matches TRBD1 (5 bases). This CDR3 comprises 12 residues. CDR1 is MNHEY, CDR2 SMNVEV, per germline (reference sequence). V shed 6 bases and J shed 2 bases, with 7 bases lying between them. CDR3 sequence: CASSRGNYGYTF. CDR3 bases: TGTGCCAGCAGCCGGGGGAACTATGGCTACACCTTC.

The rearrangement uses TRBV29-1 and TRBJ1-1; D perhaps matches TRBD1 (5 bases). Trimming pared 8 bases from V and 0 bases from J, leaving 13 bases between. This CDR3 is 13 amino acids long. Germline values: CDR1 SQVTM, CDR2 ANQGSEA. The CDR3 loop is CSSLGALNTEAFF. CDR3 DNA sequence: TGCAGCTCACTTGGGGCCCTGAACACTGAAGCTTTCTTT.

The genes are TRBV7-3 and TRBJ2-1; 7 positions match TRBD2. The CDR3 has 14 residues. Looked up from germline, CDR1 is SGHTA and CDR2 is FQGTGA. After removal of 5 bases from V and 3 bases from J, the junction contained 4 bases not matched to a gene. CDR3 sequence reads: CASSLGGSYNEQFF. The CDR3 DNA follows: TGTGCCAGCAGCCTCGGGGGGAGCTACAATGAGCAGTTCTTC.

In nucleotides, the CDR3 is TGCGCCAGCAGAACAGGCCCTGGGGTCCAAGAGACCCAGTACTTC. It specifies CASRTGPGVQETQYF. The chain uses TRBV5-1 and TRBJ2-5, with D perhaps TRBD1 (5 bases). The CDR3 is 15 residues long. V shed 5 bases and J shed 1 base, with 15 bases lying between them. Germline-derived CDR1 and CDR2 are SGHRS and YFSETQ.

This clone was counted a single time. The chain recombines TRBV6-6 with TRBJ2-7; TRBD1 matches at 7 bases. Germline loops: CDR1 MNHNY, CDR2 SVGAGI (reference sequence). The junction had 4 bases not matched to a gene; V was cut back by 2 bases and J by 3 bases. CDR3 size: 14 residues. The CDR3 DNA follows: TGTGCCAGCAGTTACATACGGACAGGCTACGAGCAGTACTTC. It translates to CASSYIRTGYEQYF.

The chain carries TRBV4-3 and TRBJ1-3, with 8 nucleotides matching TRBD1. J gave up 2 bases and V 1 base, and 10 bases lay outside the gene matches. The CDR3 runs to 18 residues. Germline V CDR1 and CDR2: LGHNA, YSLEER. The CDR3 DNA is TGCGCCAGCAGCCAAGCTGGTGGACAGGGTTCTGCTGGAAACACCATATATTTT. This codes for CASSQAGGQGSAGNTIYF.

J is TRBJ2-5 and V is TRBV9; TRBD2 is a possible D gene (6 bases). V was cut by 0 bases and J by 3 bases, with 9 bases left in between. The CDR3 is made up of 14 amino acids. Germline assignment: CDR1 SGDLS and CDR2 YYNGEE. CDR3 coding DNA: TGTGCCAGCAGCGTAGGGGGGGAGGAAGAGACCCAGTACTTC. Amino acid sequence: CASSVGGEEETQYF.

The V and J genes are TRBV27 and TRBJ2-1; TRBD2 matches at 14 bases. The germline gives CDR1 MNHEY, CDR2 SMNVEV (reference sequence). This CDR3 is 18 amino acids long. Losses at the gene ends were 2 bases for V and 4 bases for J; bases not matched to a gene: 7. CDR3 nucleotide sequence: TGTGCCAGCAGTTTAGGGGGGACTAGCGGGGGAGTTTACAATGAGCAGTTCTTC. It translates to CASSLGGTSGGVYNEQFF.

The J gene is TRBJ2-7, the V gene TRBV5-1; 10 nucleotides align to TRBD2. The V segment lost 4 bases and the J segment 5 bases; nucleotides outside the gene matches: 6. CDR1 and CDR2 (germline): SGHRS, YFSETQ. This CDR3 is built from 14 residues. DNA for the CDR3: TGCGCCAGCAGCACCGGACTAGCGGATAACGAGCAGTACTTC. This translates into CASSTGLADNEQYF.

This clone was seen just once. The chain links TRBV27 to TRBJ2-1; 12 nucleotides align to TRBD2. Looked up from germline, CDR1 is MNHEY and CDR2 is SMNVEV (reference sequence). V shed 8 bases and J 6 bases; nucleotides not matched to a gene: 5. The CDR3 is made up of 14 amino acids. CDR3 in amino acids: CASAGTSGFNEQFF. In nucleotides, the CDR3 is TGTGCCAGCGCCGGGACTAGCGGGTTCAATGAGCAGTTCTTC.

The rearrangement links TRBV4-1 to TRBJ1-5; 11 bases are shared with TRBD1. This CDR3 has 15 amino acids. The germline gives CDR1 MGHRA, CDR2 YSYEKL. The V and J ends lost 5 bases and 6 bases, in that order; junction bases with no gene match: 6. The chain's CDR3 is CASSGTGTGGQPQHF. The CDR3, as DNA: TGCGCCAGCAGCGGGACCGGGACAGGGGGTCAGCCCCAGCATTTT.

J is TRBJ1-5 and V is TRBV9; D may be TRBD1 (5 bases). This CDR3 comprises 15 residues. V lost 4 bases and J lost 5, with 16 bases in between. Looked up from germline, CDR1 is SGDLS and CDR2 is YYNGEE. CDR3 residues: CASSTAGERDQPQHF. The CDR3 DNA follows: TGTGCCAGCAGCACCGCGGGGGAGAGGGATCAGCCCCAGCATTTT.

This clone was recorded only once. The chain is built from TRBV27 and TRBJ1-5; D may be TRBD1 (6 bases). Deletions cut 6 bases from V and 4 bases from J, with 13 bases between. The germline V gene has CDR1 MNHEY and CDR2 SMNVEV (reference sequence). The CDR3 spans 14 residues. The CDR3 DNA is TGTGCCAGCAGCACACAGGGAACGAATCAGCCCCAGCATTTT. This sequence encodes CASSTQGTNQPQHF.

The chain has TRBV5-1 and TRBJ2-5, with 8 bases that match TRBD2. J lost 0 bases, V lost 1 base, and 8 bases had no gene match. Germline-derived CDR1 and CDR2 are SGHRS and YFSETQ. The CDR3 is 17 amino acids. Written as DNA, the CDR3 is TGCGCCAGCAGCTTGAGTCCCGGGGGGGAGCACCAAGAGACCCAGTACTTC. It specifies CASSLSPGGEHQETQYF.

DNA of the CDR3: TGTGCCAGTGAAGGGCAGGGAAGTAGGCACGAGCAGTACTTC. Encoded protein: CASEGQGSRHEQYF. The gene calls are TRBV6-1 and TRBJ2-7, with D possibly TRBD1 on 5 matching bases. CDR1 and CDR2 (germline): MNHNS, SASEGT. The CDR3 is 14 amino acids. The V end lost 9 bases, the J end lost 5 bases, and 20 bases lay between the germline ends.

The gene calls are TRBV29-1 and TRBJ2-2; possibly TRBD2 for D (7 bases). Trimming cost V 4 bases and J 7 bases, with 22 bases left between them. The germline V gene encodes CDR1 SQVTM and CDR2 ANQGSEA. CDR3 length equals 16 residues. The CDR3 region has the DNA TGCAGCGTTGCAATCGGGGGGCCACGACTTAGCGGGGAGCTGTTTTTT. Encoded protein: CSVAIGGPRLSGELFF.

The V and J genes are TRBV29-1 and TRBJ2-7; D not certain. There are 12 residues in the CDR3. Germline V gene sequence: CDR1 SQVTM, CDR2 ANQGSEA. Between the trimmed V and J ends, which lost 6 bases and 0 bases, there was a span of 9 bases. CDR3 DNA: TGCAGCGTCACCTTCTACTCCTACGAGCAGTACTTC. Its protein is CSVTFYSYEQYF.